The sequence of this TCR beta chain was determined in a study of patients and donors after allogeneic stem cell transplantation. TCRdb re-called the RT-PCR reads through MiXCR, storing one row per CDR3 protein. The sample has under 200,000 distinct CDR3 sequences; 30% are singletons. V lost 1 base, J lost 1 base, and 7 bases lay in between. Germline-derived CDR1 and CDR2 are SGHTA and FQGNSA. CDR3 length: 15 residues. The chain recombines TRBV7-2 with TRBJ2-2; the D is unclear. Specimen: blood, either unsorted or a sorted T cell fraction (not recorded which). This TCR was recovered from a human donor who was either an allogeneic HSCT recipient or a stem cell or donor lymphocyte infusion donor (not recorded which). It is not recorded whose cells these are; they may come from a transplant donor. The CDR3 loop is CASSLDAGNTGELFF. Here the CDR3 DNA reads TGTGCCAGCAGCTTAGATGCAGGGAACACCGGGGAGCTGTTTTTT.